The source of this T cell receptor (beta chain) is a study of cytomegalovirus exposure and HLA in healthy donors. General study findings and limits: Researchers catalogued approximately 160 TCR beta chains as cytomegalovirus-associated. Analyses of presence and absence presupposed an approximately uniform sequencing depth across donors.

This CDR3 has 15 amino acids. With 5 bases removed from V and 0 bases from J, the gap between germline ends came to 11 bases. Per germline, CDR1 SGHNT and CDR2 YYREEE (reference sequence). The PCR contained 60 Vbeta and 13 Jbeta primers. Some clones are missing from TCRdb's copy, which holds only in-frame ones; the method was immunoSEQ multiplex PCR. This sample has some 120,000 clones, with 75% to 90% found just once. Details on this clone: What it binds is unknown.

The sequenced sample was PBMCs. The origin of this receptor is a male donor in good health and CMV-seronegative. The chain uses TRBV5-4 and TRBJ2-2, with D possibly TRBD1 on 6 matching bases. The CDR3 sequence: CASSRRGSNTGELFF. CDR3 DNA: TGTGCCAGCAGTCGCAGGGGCTCGAACACCGGGGAGCTGTTTTTT.